A selection of T cell receptor beta chains follows, all from one sample in a study of blood T cell repertoires in COVID-19. TCRdb keeps only in-frame clones here, not all; method: immunoSEQ multiplex PCR. The repertoire has roughly 21,000 clones, around 89% of them found once; the top ten carry over 15%. Sample: peripheral blood. These receptors came from a man in his 70s with active COVID-19. The CDR3 runs from the conserved cysteine through the conserved F or W. The D gene is left open where the match is weak. Size values are once, few and many counts, or a class for expanded clones, and some rows have none.

clone_size	v_call	cdr3_length	j_call	d_call	cdr3_aa	cdr3_nt
-	TRBV3-1/TRBV3-2	14	TRBJ2-5	TRBD1	CASSRSQGAGTQYF	TGTGCCAGCAGCCGAAGTCAGGGGGCCGGGACCCAGTACTTC
once	TRBV10-3	16	TRBJ2-7	TRBD2	CAISEIRAGGTYEQYF	TGTGCCATCAGTGAGATACGAGCGGGGGGTACATACGAGCAGTACTTC
-	TRBV18	15	TRBJ1-1	TRBD1	CASSRSQGLGTEAFF	TGTGCCAGCTCACGGTCACAGGGGCTGGGGACTGAAGCTTTCTTT
-	TRBV5-1	19	TRBJ2-5	TRBD2	CASNLGRTSGGLGQETQYF	TGCGCCAGCAACTTGGGGCGGACTAGCGGGGGCCTGGGTCAAGAGACCCAGTACTTC
-	TRBV10-2	14	TRBJ2-1	-	CASSVGGPYNEQFF	TGCGCCAGCAGTGTGGGGGGTCCCTACAATGAGCAGTTCTTC
-	TRBV6-6	16	TRBJ1-3	-	CASSYAGLSSGNTIYF	TGTGCCAGCAGTTACGCGGGCTTGAGCTCTGGAAACACCATATATTTT
-	TRBV5-5	14	TRBJ2-2	-	CASSTGHITGELFF	TGTGCCAGCAGCACGGGACACATCACCGGGGAGCTGTTTTTT
-	TRBV7-9	12	TRBJ2-1	-	CASSPTSNEQFF	TGTGCCAGCAGCCCGACTAGCAATGAGCAGTTCTTC
-	TRBV5-6	17	TRBJ1-2	TRBD1	CASSLAPAGGLAYGYTF	TGTGCCAGCAGCTTGGCTCCGGCAGGGGGCCTGGCCTATGGCTACACCTTC
medium-sized	TRBV11-1	13	TRBJ2-7	TRBD1	CASSLIRDSEQYF	TGTGCCAGCAGCTTAATTAGGGACAGCGAGCAGTACTTC
once	TRBV6-6	14	TRBJ2-7	TRBD2	CASSYSAGVNEQYF	TGTGCCAGCAGTTACTCAGCGGGGGTTAACGAGCAGTACTTC
-	TRBV4-1	15	TRBJ2-1	-	CASSQGSPGYNEQFF	TGCGCCAGCAGCCAAGGCTCCCCGGGGTACAATGAGCAGTTCTTC
-	TRBV5-1	12	TRBJ2-3	-	CASRRFSDTQYF	TGCGCCAGCAGACGGTTCTCCGATACGCAGTATTTT
-	TRBV3-1/TRBV3-2	15	TRBJ2-2	-	CASSSTGPNTGELFF	TGTGCCAGCAGCTCGACAGGCCCGAACACCGGGGAGCTGTTTTTT
once	TRBV3-1/TRBV3-2	17	TRBJ2-5	TRBD2	CASSPRLAGRGSETQYF	TGTGCCAGCAGCCCCCGACTAGCGGGGAGAGGATCGGAGACCCAGTACTTC
-	TRBV2	16	TRBJ1-2	TRBD1	CASSESWDRVNYGYTF	TGTGCCAGCAGTGAATCGTGGGACAGGGTTAACTATGGCTACACCTTC
-	TRBV11-3	15	TRBJ2-5	TRBD2	CASSSLAGGQETQYF	TGTGCCAGCAGCTCACTAGCGGGGGGGCAAGAGACCCAGTACTTC
-	TRBV19	16	TRBJ1-3	TRBD1	CASSLRQGTSGNTIYF	TGTGCCAGTAGCCTGCGACAGGGTACCTCTGGAAACACCATATATTTT
once	TRBV2	14	TRBJ1-1	TRBD1	CASSPDRGRVKAFF	TGTGCCAGCAGTCCCGACAGGGGGCGAGTGAAAGCTTTCTTT
-	TRBV5-1	12	TRBJ1-1	TRBD1	CASSWDSSEAFF	TGCGCCAGCAGCTGGGACAGTTCTGAAGCTTTCTTT
-	TRBV9	17	TRBJ2-6	-	CASSPSPLGSGANVLTF	TGTGCCAGCAGCCCGAGCCCTTTGGGCTCCGGGGCCAACGTCCTGACTTTC
few	TRBV7-9	16	TRBJ2-7	-	CASSDALRRGGYEQYF	TGTGCCAGCAGTGACGCCCTCCGCCGGGGAGGCTACGAGCAGTACTTC
-	TRBV7-9	14	TRBJ1-2	TRBD1	CASSYDRASQSYTF	TGTGCCAGCAGCTATGACAGGGCAAGCCAAAGCTACACCTTC
-	TRBV11-2	15	TRBJ1-3	-	CASSLSGVPGNTIYF	TGTGCCAGCAGCCTTAGTGGAGTCCCTGGAAACACCATATATTTT
-	TRBV30	13	TRBJ1-5	-	CAWTLGGDQPQHF	TGTGCCTGGACTTTAGGGGGTGATCAGCCCCAGCATTTT
-	TRBV7-6	13	TRBJ2-1	-	CASSPSHGNEQFF	TGTGCCAGCAGCCCGAGCCATGGCAATGAGCAGTTCTTC
few	TRBV7-3	14	TRBJ2-4	-	CASSLGGEWDIQYF	TGTGCCAGCTCCCTCGGGGGTGAATGGGACATTCAGTACTTC
-	TRBV6-6	15	TRBJ1-4	-	CASSSPQGPNEKLFF	TGTGCCAGCAGTTCCCCCCAGGGCCCTAATGAAAAACTGTTTTTT
-	TRBV30	13	TRBJ2-2	-	CAWTGSLTGELFF	TGTGCCTGGACCGGGTCCTTAACCGGGGAGCTGTTTTTT
-	TRBV19	14	TRBJ1-4	-	CASGLLATNEKLFF	TGTGCCAGTGGGCTGCTTGCAACTAATGAAAAACTGTTTTTT